In this sample, the clone carrying this TCR beta chain turned up a few times. The antigen is not known. Genes and germline come from the mouse. With the read ending 1 residue before the CDR3 end, the germline J gene is used to fill in that end. Germline values: CDR1 NNHNN, CDR2 SYGAGS (reference sequence). The CDR3 has 12 residues. V dropped 1 base and J dropped 7 bases, with 9 bases sitting between them. This entry is derived from a study of tissue T cells after allogeneic stem cell transplantation. General study points: This small cohort was clinically heterogeneous, and sampling depth was a limitation. Some tissue clones might be persisting host cells; their alloreactivity or antigen specificity was not determined.

Noted time point: mouse harvest day 14 after allogeneic transplant. Mouse grafts combined 10^7 T-cell-depleted bone marrow cells with 10^6 splenic CD5+ T cells. B6 (H2b) cells into BALB/c (H2d) mice; tissues taken at day 7 or 14. The table came from immunoSEQ multiplex PCR; TCRdb's copy has only in-frame clones and leaves some out. This sample has a few thousand clones; 50% occur once, and the top ten carry around 16%. V and J are TRBV13-2 and TRBJ2-7; D uncertain. Material: gut tissue. The clonotype comes from a female BALB/c mouse given C57BL/6 T cells with graft-versus-host disease after an allogeneic hematopoietic cell transplant. The CDR3 loop reads CASGDTGWEQYF. The sequenced part of the CDR3 DNA is TGTGCCAGCGGTGATACGGGGTGGGAACAGTAC.